Listed below are T cell receptor beta chains from one sample, sequenced in a study of Graves' ophthalmopathy and Graves' hyperthyroidism. TCRdb reanalysed the multiplex PCR reads using MiXCR and keeps one entry per CDR3 protein. There are about 620,000 distinct CDR3 sequences in the sample; about a fifth occur only once, and roughly 6.9% lies in the top ten. The sequenced sample consisted of peripheral blood. The receptors derive from a woman younger than 35 with stable Graves' hyperthyroidism. Some clones in this sample may be carry-over from other donors' samples. CDR3s include the opening cysteine and the closing phenylalanine or tryptophan. The D gene is left open where the match is weak. Clone size appears in some rows only: once, few, many, or a class for an expanded clone.

v_gene: TRBV30; j_gene: TRBJ2-5; d_gene: TRBD1; abundance: -; CDR3aa: CAQGQPVQETQYF; CDR3nt: TGTGCCCAGGGACAGCCAGTTCAAGAGACCCAGTACTTC
v_gene: TRBV27; j_gene: TRBJ2-2; d_gene: -; abundance: many; CDR3aa: CASSPGWAGELFF; CDR3nt: TGTGCCAGCTCGCCCGGATGGGCCGGGGAGCTGTTTTTT
v_gene: TRBV29-1; j_gene: TRBJ2-2; d_gene: -; abundance: many; CDR3aa: CSGGATANTGELFF; CDR3nt: TGCAGCGGAGGGGCCACCGCGAACACCGGGGAGCTGTTTTTT
v_gene: TRBV6-2/TRBV6-3; j_gene: TRBJ2-7; d_gene: TRBD2; abundance: -; CDR3aa: CASSYSGLAGGYEQYF; CDR3nt: TGTGCCAGCAGTTACTCGGGACTAGCGGGAGGGTACGAGCAGTACTTC
v_gene: TRBV4-3; j_gene: TRBJ1-1; d_gene: -; abundance: few; CDR3aa: CASSQVMLGELTEAFF; CDR3nt: TGCGCCAGCAGCCAAGTTATGTTAGGGGAACTCACTGAAGCTTTCTTT
v_gene: TRBV4-3; j_gene: TRBJ1-6; d_gene: TRBD1; abundance: -; CDR3aa: CASSHLGGTGASPLHF; CDR3nt: TGCGCCAGCAGCCACTTGGGGGGGACAGGGGCGTCACCCCTCCACTTT
v_gene: TRBV12-3/TRBV12-4; j_gene: TRBJ1-2; d_gene: TRBD1; abundance: many; CDR3aa: CASSFSDRDHYGYTF; CDR3nt: TGTGCCAGCAGTTTTTCGGACAGGGATCACTATGGCTACACCTTC
v_gene: TRBV12-3/TRBV12-4; j_gene: TRBJ2-7; d_gene: -; abundance: many; CDR3aa: CASSFLLSYEQYF; CDR3nt: TGTGCCAGCAGTTTCCTGCTCTCCTACGAGCAGTACTTC
v_gene: TRBV12-3/TRBV12-4; j_gene: TRBJ1-1; d_gene: TRBD1; abundance: -; CDR3aa: CASTKTGGTEAFF; CDR3nt: TGTGCCAGCACCAAGACAGGGGGCACTGAAGCTTTCTTT
v_gene: TRBV27; j_gene: TRBJ2-5; d_gene: -; abundance: many; CDR3aa: CASSFLGGAETQCF; CDR3nt: TGTGCCAGCAGTTTTTTGGGGGGCGCAGAGACCCAGTGCTTC
v_gene: TRBV10-3; j_gene: TRBJ2-7; d_gene: -; abundance: many; CDR3aa: CAISESIKARGYEQYF; CDR3nt: TGTGCCATCAGTGAGTCGATTAAGGCTAGGGGCTACGAGCAGTACTTC
v_gene: TRBV4-2; j_gene: TRBJ2-3; d_gene: TRBD2; abundance: -; CDR3aa: CASSQDLTSGGTDTQYF; CDR3nt: TGTGCCAGCAGCCAAGATCTGACTAGCGGGGGCACAGATACGCAGTATTTT
v_gene: TRBV5-1; j_gene: TRBJ2-6; d_gene: -; abundance: -; CDR3aa: CASSPTAVDSGANVLTF; CDR3nt: TGCGCCAGCAGCCCGACAGCAGTCGACTCTGGGGCCAACGTCCTGACTTTC
v_gene: TRBV28; j_gene: TRBJ2-5; d_gene: TRBD2; abundance: many; CDR3aa: CASSLVPARAGETQYF; CDR3nt: TGTGCCAGCAGTTTAGTACCTGCCAGAGCGGGGGAGACCCAGTACTTC
v_gene: TRBV10-3; j_gene: TRBJ1-1; d_gene: -; abundance: few; CDR3aa: CAIGRGRNTEAFF; CDR3nt: TGTGCCATCGGCCGCGGCAGGAACACTGAAGCTTTCTTT
v_gene: TRBV12-3/TRBV12-4; j_gene: TRBJ1-5; d_gene: -; abundance: many; CDR3aa: CASSPTSEGGQPQHF; CDR3nt: TGTGCCAGCAGCCCTACAAGTGAAGGAGGTCAGCCCCAGCATTTT
v_gene: TRBV6-5; j_gene: TRBJ2-2; d_gene: -; abundance: many; CDR3aa: CASRGGNTGELFF; CDR3nt: TGTGCCAGCAGGGGGGGTAACACCGGGGAGCTGTTTTTT
v_gene: TRBV12-3/TRBV12-4; j_gene: TRBJ2-5; d_gene: TRBD1; abundance: many; CDR3aa: CASSRDRAQETQYF; CDR3nt: TGTGCCAGCAGTAGGGACAGGGCCCAAGAGACCCAGTACTTC
v_gene: TRBV11-2; j_gene: TRBJ1-2; d_gene: -; abundance: many; CDR3aa: CASSKNRDSGYTF; CDR3nt: TGTGCCAGCAGCAAGAACAGGGACTCTGGCTACACCTTC
v_gene: TRBV18; j_gene: TRBJ1-2; d_gene: TRBD1; abundance: few; CDR3aa: CASSPGAGTGGYYGYTF; CDR3nt: TGTGCCAGCTCACCGGGTGCCGGGACAGGGGGTTACTATGGCTACACCTTC
v_gene: TRBV20-1; j_gene: TRBJ1-1; d_gene: TRBD1; abundance: many; CDR3aa: CSAMGQSSMNTEAFF; CDR3nt: TGCAGTGCTATGGGACAGAGTTCCATGAACACTGAAGCTTTCTTT
v_gene: TRBV20-1; j_gene: TRBJ2-4; d_gene: TRBD2; abundance: many; CDR3aa: CSAKRGTSVRKNIQYF; CDR3nt: TGCAGTGCTAAGAGGGGGACTAGCGTACGCAAAAACATTCAGTACTTC
v_gene: TRBV11-2; j_gene: TRBJ1-1; d_gene: -; abundance: -; CDR3aa: CASSLTPAEAFF; CDR3nt: TGTGCCAGCAGCCTGACACCCGCTGAAGCTTTCTTT
v_gene: TRBV30; j_gene: TRBJ1-3; d_gene: -; abundance: few; CDR3aa: CAWSGQLGNTIYF; CDR3nt: TGTGCCTGGAGCGGCCAGCTCGGAAACACCATATATTTT
v_gene: TRBV28; j_gene: TRBJ1-1; d_gene: -; abundance: -; CDR3aa: CASTSMGRGRTEAFF; CDR3nt: TGTGCCAGCACCTCGATGGGACGGGGGAGGACTGAAGCTTTCTTT
v_gene: TRBV7-9; j_gene: TRBJ2-7; d_gene: -; abundance: many; CDR3aa: CASSLVSYEQYF; CDR3nt: TGTGCCAGCAGCTTAGTCAGCTACGAGCAGTACTTC
v_gene: TRBV30; j_gene: TRBJ1-5; d_gene: -; abundance: many; CDR3aa: CAWSLRQTNQPQHF; CDR3nt: TGTGCCTGGAGTCTAAGACAGACTAATCAGCCCCAGCATTTT
v_gene: TRBV6-1; j_gene: TRBJ1-1; d_gene: -; abundance: many; CDR3aa: CASTLLLTEKTEAFF; CDR3nt: TGTGCCAGCACCCTACTATTGACGGAGAAGACTGAAGCTTTCTTT
v_gene: TRBV19; j_gene: TRBJ1-1; d_gene: TRBD1; abundance: many; CDR3aa: CASRNRGAMNTEAFF; CDR3nt: TGTGCCAGTAGGAACAGGGGGGCAATGAACACTGAAGCTTTCTTT
v_gene: TRBV5-1; j_gene: TRBJ2-7; d_gene: TRBD1; abundance: -; CDR3aa: CASSLQGYYEQYF; CDR3nt: TGCGCCAGCAGCTTACAGGGGTATTACGAGCAGTACTTC
v_gene: TRBV20-1; j_gene: TRBJ2-7; d_gene: -; abundance: many; CDR3aa: CSAYYRSYEQYF; CDR3nt: TGCAGTGCGTACTACCGTTCCTACGAGCAGTACTTC
v_gene: TRBV27; j_gene: TRBJ2-5; d_gene: TRBD2; abundance: -; CDR3aa: CASSRGRGLAGESPRETQYF; CDR3nt: TGTGCCAGCTCTCGAGGTCGGGGGCTAGCGGGAGAAAGCCCTCGGGAGACCCAGTACTTC
v_gene: TRBV20-1; j_gene: TRBJ2-5; d_gene: TRBD2; abundance: many; CDR3aa: CSARSPSGVETQYF; CDR3nt: TGCAGTGCTAGAAGTCCTAGCGGGGTGGAGACCCAGTACTTC
v_gene: TRBV4-2; j_gene: TRBJ1-5; d_gene: TRBD1; abundance: many; CDR3aa: CASSHDRGRNQPQHF; CDR3nt: TGTGCCAGCAGCCATGACAGGGGTCGCAATCAGCCCCAGCATTTT
v_gene: TRBV30; j_gene: TRBJ2-5; d_gene: -; abundance: many; CDR3aa: CAWNPGQTFRETQYF; CDR3nt: TGTGCCTGGAACCCAGGCCAAACCTTCCGGGAGACCCAGTACTTC
v_gene: TRBV6-1; j_gene: TRBJ2-5; d_gene: TRBD2; abundance: many; CDR3aa: CASTKTSGETQYF; CDR3nt: TGTGCCAGCACCAAGACTAGCGGGGAGACCCAGTACTTC
v_gene: TRBV7-6; j_gene: TRBJ2-2; d_gene: -; abundance: many; CDR3aa: CASSLAIGPAGGELFF; CDR3nt: TGTGCCAGCAGCTTAGCGATCGGACCCGCGGGCGGGGAGCTGTTTTTT
v_gene: TRBV11-2; j_gene: TRBJ1-1; d_gene: -; abundance: -; CDR3aa: CASSLDEGPGNTEAFF; CDR3nt: TGTGCCAGCAGCTTAGATGAGGGGCCGGGGAACACTGAAGCTTTCTTT
v_gene: TRBV20-1; j_gene: TRBJ2-5; d_gene: -; abundance: many; CDR3aa: CSATPGTFVYQETQYF; CDR3nt: TGCAGTGCCACACCCGGGACGTTTGTGTACCAAGAGACCCAGTACTTC
v_gene: TRBV12-3/TRBV12-4; j_gene: TRBJ2-4; d_gene: -; abundance: few; CDR3aa: CASSLMRGSKNIQYF; CDR3nt: TGTGCCAGCAGTTTAATGCGGGGCTCCAAAAACATTCAGTACTTC
v_gene: TRBV11-1; j_gene: TRBJ1-5; d_gene: -; abundance: many; CDR3aa: CASSLGLGGYSNQPQHF; CDR3nt: TGTGCCAGCAGCTTAGGTTTAGGGGGGTATAGCAATCAGCCCCAGCATTTT
v_gene: TRBV15; j_gene: TRBJ1-3; d_gene: -; abundance: few; CDR3aa: CATSRAGGPPGNTIYF; CDR3nt: TGTGCCACCAGCAGAGCCGGGGGCCCGCCTGGAAACACCATATATTTT
v_gene: TRBV19; j_gene: TRBJ2-5; d_gene: TRBD1; abundance: -; CDR3aa: CATKDRGRETQYF; CDR3nt: TGTGCCACCAAAGACAGGGGAAGGGAGACCCAGTACTTC
v_gene: TRBV7-2; j_gene: TRBJ2-5; d_gene: -; abundance: -; CDR3aa: CASSYGLQGTQYF; CDR3nt: TGTGCCAGCAGCTATGGACTACAAGGGACCCAGTACTTC
v_gene: TRBV6-5; j_gene: TRBJ2-2; d_gene: -; abundance: few; CDR3aa: CASSYATGSSTGELFF; CDR3nt: TGTGCCAGCAGTTACGCGACCGGTTCCTCAACCGGGGAGCTGTTTTTT
v_gene: TRBV25-1; j_gene: TRBJ2-7; d_gene: -; abundance: once; CDR3aa: CASSEKTVFEQYF; CDR3nt: TGTGCCAGCAGTGAAAAGACAGTCTTCGAGCAGTACTTC
v_gene: TRBV20-1; j_gene: TRBJ2-7; d_gene: -; abundance: -; CDR3aa: CSARRQFPPYEQYF; CDR3nt: TGCAGTGCTAGACGGCAGTTCCCACCCTACGAGCAGTACTTC
v_gene: TRBV6-1; j_gene: TRBJ2-3; d_gene: TRBD2; abundance: few; CDR3aa: CASSEDGLAGYTDTQYF; CDR3nt: TGTGCCAGCAGTGAAGATGGGCTAGCGGGGTACACAGATACGCAGTATTTT